Described below is a single T cell receptor (beta chain) sequence and its context. What it recognizes is unknown. This specimen comes from a study of STAT3 mutations in large granular lymphocyte leukemia. Background on the study: More than half of T-LGLL patients received immunosuppressive therapy.

Whole-study results and caveats: Suggested: STAT3 mutation was not the ancestral event for these clonal expansions. Clonal expansion was inferred from other time points because no sample existed at each clone's first appearance. Every T-LGLL patient had at least one immunodominant TCRbeta clonotype. In about 30% of the 18 patients, new TCR clonotypes emerged after therapy.

Repertoires were generated with immunoSEQ multiplex PCR, while TCRdb's copy carries only in-frame clones and drops some. Of about 42,000 clones listed, about 81% are singletons. This CDR3 spans 19 amino acids. V trimming: 1 base; J trimming: 0 bases; junction bases outside the gene matches: 10. Per the germline V gene, CDR1 is LGHNA and CDR2 is YNFKEQ. This clonotype was sampled from a human donor with T large granular lymphocyte leukemia. Some clones in this sample may be carry-over from other donors' samples. The sequencing input was PBMCs. The chain is built from TRBV4-2 and TRBJ2-2, with 8 bases that match TRBD2. The CDR3, as DNA: TGTGCCAGCAGCCAAGCCCCCGGGGGGGGGTTCGCGAACACCGGGGAGCTGTTTTTT. As protein: CASSQAPGGGFANTGELFF.